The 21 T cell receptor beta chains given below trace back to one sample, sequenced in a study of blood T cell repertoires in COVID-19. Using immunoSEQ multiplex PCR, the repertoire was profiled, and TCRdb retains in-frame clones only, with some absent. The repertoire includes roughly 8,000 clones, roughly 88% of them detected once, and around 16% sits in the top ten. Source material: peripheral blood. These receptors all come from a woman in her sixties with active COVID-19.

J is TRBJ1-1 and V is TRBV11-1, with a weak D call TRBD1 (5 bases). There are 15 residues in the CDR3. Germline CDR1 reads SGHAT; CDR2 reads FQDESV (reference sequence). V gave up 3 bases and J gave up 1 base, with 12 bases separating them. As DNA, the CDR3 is TGTGCCAGCAGCTTCCCGCCCCAGGGGAACACTGAAGCTTTCTTT. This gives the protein CASSFPPQGNTEAFF.

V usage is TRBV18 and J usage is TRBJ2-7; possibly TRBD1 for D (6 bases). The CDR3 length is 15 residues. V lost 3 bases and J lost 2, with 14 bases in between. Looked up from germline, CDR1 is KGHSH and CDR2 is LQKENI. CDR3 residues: CASSPRAGVPYEQYF. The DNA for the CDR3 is TGTGCCAGCTCACCCCGGGCAGGGGTCCCCTACGAGCAGTACTTC.

The CDR3 sequence is CASSWGGTDTQYF. CDR3 nucleotides: TGTGCCAGCAGCTGGGGGGGAACAGATACGCAGTATTTT. The chain links TRBV7-9 to TRBJ2-3; 7 bases map to TRBD2. This CDR3 is 13 amino acids long. V lost 4 bases to trimming and J lost 3 bases; unmatched junction nucleotides: 1. Per the germline V gene, CDR1 is SEHNR and CDR2 is FQNEAQ (reference sequence).

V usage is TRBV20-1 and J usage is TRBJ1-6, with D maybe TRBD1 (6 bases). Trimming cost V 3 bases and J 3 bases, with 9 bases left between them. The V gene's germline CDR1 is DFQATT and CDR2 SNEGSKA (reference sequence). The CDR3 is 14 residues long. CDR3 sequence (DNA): TGCAGTGCTAGTGGACAGTTCTATAATTCACCCCTCCACTTT. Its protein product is CSASGQFYNSPLHF.

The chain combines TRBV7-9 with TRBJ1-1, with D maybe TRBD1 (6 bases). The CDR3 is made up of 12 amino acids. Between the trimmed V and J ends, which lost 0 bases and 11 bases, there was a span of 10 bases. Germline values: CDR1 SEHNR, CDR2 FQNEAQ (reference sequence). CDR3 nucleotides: TGTGCCAGCAGCTTAGCCCCAGGGGCGGCTTTCTTT. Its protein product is CASSLAPGAAFF. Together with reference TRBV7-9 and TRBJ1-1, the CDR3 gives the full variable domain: DTGVSQNPRHKITKRGQNVTFRCDPISEHNRLYWYRQTLGQGPEFLTYFQNEAQLEKSRLLSDRFSAERPKGSFSTLEIQRTEQGDSAMYLCASSLAPGAAFFGQGTRLTVV.

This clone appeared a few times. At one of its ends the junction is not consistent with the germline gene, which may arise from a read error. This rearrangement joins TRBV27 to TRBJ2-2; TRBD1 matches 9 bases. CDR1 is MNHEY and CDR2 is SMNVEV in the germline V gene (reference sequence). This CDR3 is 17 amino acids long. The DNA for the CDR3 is TGTGCCAGCAGCCTCAATGATCGGCACAGGGGGCTATCGGGAGCTGTTTTT. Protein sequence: CASSLNDRHRGLSGAVF.

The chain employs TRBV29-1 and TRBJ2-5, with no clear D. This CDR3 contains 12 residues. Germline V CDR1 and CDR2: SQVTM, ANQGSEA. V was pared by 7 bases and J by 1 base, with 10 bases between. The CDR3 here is CSAASTQETQYF. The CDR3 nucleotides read TGCAGCGCCGCGTCTACCCAAGAGACCCAGTACTTC.

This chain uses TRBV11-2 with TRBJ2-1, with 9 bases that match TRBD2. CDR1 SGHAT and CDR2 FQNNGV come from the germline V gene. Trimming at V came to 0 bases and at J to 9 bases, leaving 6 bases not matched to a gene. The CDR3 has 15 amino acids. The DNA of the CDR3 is TGTGCCAGCAGCTTAGAGAGCGGGGGGCGGAGTGAGCAGTTCTTC. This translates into CASSLESGGRSEQFF.

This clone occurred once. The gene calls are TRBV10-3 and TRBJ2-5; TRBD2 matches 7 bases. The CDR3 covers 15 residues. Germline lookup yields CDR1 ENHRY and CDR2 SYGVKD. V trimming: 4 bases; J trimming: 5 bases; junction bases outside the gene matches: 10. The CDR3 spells CAISGEGTFQETQYF. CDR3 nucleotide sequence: TGTGCCATCAGTGGGGAGGGGACCTTCCAGGAGACCCAGTACTTC.

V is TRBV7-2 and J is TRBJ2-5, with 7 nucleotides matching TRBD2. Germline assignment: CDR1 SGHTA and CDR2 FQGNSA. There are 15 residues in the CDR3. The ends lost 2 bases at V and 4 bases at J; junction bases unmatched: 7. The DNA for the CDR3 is TGTGCCAGCAGCTTACCCCCTGGCGGGGGAGAGACCCAGTACTTC. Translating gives CASSLPPGGGETQYF.

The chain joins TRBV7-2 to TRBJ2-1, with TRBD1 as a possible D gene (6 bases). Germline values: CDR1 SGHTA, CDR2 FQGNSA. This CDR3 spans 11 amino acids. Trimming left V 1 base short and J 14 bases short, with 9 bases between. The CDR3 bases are TGTGCCAGCAGCTTAGGGGGGCCAGAGTTCTTC. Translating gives CASSLGGPEFF. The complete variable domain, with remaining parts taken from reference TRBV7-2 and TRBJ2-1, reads GAGVSQSPSNKVTEKGKDVELRCDPISGHTALYWYRQSLGQGLEFLIYFQGNSAPDKSGLPSDRFSAERTGGSVSTLTIQRTQQEDSAVYLCASSLGGPEFFGPGTRLTVL.

CDR3 coding DNA: TGTGCCTGGAAAAGGCTTTTACAGGGGATGGCTTTCTTT. Protein sequence: CAWKRLLQGMAFF. The chain uses TRBV30 and TRBJ1-1, with 7 bases that match TRBD1. Germline-derived CDR1 and CDR2 are GTSNPN and SVGIG (reference sequence). The CDR3 spans 13 residues. V trimming: 4 bases; J trimming: 11 bases; junction bases outside the gene matches: 13.

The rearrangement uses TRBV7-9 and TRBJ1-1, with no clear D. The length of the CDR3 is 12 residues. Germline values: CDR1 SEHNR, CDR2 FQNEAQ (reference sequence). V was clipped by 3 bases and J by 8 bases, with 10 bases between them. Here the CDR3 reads CASSFFGSEAFF. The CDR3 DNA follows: TGTGCCAGCAGCTTTTTCGGGAGCGAAGCTTTCTTT.

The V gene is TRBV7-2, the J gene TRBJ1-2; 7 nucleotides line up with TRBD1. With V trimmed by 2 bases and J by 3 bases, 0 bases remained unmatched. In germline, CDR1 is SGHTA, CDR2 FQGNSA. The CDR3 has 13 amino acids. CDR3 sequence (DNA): TGTGCCAGCAGCTTAACAGGGGACTATGGCTACACCTTC. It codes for CASSLTGDYGYTF.

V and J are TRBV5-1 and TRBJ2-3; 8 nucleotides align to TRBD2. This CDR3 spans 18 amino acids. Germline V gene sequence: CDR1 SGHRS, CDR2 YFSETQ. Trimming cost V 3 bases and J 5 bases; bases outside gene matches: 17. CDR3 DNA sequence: TGCGCCAGCAGCTGGGCTTTCGGGCGGGGGGCAGAAAGAGATACGCAGTATTTT. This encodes CASSWAFGRGAERDTQYF.

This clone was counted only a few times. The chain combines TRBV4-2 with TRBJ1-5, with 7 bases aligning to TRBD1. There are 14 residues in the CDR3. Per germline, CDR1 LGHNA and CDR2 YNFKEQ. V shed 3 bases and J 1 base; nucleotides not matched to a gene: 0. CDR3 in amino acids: CASSQDRSNQPQHF. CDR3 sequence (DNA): TGTGCCAGCAGCCAGGACAGGAGCAATCAGCCCCAGCATTTT.

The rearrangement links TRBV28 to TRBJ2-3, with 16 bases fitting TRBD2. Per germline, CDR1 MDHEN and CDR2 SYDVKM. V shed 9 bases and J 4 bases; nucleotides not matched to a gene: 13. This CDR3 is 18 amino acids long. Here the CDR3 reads CASSPVGLAGGEADTQYF. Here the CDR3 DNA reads TGTGCCAGTAGCCCGGTGGGACTAGCGGGGGGGGAGGCAGATACGCAGTATTTT.

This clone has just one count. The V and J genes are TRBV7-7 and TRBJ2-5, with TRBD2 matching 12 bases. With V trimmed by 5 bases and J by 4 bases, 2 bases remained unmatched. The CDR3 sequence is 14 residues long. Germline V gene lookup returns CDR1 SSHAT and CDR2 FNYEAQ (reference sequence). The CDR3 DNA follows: TGTGCCAGCAGCCCTAGCGGGGGGGCAGAGACCCAGTACTTC. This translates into CASSPSGGAETQYF.

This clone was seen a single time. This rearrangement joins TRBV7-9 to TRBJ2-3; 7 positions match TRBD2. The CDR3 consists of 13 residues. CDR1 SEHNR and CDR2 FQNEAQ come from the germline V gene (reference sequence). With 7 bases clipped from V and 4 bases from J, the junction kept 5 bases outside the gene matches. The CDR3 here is CASKLAGADTQYF. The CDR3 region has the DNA TGTGCCAGCAAACTGGCGGGGGCAGATACGCAGTATTTT. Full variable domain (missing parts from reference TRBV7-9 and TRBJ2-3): DTGVSQNPRHKITKRGQNVTFRCDPISEHNRLYWYRQTLGQGPEFLTYFQNEAQLEKSRLLSDRFSAERPKGSFSTLEIQRTEQGDSAMYLCASKLAGADTQYFGPGTRLTVL.

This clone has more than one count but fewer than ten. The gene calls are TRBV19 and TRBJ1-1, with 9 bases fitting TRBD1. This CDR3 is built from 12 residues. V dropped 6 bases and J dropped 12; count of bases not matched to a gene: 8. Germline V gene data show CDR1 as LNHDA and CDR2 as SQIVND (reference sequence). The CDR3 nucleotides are TGTGCCAGTAGCCCGGGACAGGGTGCATCTTTCTTT. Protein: CASSPGQGASFF.

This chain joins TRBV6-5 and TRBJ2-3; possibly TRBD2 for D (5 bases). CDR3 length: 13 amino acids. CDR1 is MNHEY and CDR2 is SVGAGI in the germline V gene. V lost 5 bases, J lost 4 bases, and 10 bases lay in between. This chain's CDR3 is CASSPGMPDTQYF. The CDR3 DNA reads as TGTGCCAGCAGTCCGGGGATGCCAGATACGCAGTATTTT.